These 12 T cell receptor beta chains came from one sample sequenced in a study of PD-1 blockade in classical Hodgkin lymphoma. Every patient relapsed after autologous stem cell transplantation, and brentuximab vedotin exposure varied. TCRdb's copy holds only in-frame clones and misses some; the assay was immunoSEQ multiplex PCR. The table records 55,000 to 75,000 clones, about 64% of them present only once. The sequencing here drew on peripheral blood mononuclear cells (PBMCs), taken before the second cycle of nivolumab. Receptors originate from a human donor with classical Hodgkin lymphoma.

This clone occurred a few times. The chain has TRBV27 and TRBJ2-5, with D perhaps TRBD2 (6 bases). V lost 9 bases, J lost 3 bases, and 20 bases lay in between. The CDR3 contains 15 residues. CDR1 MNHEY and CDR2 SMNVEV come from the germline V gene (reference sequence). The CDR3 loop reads CARTSSGRYEETQYF. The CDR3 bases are TGTGCCAGGACTAGTAGCGGAAGGTATGAAGAGACCCAGTACTTC.

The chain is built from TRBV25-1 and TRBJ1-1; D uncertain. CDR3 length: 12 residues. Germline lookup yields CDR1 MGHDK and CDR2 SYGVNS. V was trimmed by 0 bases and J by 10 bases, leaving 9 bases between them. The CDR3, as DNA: TGTGCCAGCAGTGAATATTTCGTAGGAGCTTTCTTT. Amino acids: CASSEYFVGAFF.

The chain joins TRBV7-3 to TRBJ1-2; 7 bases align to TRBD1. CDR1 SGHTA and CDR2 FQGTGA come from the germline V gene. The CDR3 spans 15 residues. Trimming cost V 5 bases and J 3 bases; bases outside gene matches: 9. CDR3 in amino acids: CASSPGTATYYGYTF. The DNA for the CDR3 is TGTGCCAGCAGCCCCGGGACAGCGACCTACTATGGCTACACCTTC.

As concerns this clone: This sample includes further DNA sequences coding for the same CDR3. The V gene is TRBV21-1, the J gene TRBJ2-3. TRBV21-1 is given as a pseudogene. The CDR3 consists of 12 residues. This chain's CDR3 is CASSKGGDTQYF. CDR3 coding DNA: TGTGCCAGCAGCAAAGGGGGAGATACGCAGTATTTT.

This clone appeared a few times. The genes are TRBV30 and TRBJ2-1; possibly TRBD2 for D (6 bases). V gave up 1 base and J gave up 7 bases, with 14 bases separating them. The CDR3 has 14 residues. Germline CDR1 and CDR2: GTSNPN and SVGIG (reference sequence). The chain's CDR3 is CAWSGGIRRNEQFF. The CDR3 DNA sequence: TGTGCCTGGAGTGGCGGGATCAGGAGGAATGAGCAGTTCTTC.

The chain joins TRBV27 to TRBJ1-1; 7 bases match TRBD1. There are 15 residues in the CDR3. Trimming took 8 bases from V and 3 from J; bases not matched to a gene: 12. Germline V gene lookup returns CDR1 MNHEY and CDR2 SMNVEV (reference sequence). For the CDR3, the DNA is TGTGCCAGCGGGTTTTCCTTGACAGGGCACACTGAAGCTTTCTTT. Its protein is CASGFSLTGHTEAFF.

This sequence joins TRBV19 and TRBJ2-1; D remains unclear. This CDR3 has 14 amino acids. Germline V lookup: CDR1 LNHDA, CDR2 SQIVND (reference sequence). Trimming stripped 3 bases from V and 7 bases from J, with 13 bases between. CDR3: CASSMDDLWNEQFF. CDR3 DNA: TGTGCCAGTAGTATGGATGATTTGTGGAATGAGCAGTTCTTC.

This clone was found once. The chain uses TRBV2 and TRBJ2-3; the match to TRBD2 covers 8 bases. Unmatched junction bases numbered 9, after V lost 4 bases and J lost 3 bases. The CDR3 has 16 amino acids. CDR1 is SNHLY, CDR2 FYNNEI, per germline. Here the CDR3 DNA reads TGTGCCAGCAGTGGAGGGACTAGTGGTAGGACAGATACGCAGTATTTT. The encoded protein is CASSGGTSGRTDTQYF.

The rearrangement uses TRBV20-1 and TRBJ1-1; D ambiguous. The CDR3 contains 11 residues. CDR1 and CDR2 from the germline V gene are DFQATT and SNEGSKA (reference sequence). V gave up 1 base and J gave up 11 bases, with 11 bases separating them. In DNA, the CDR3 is TGCAGTGCTAGAGTCCTGCGGCATGCTTTCTTT. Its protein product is CSARVLRHAFF.

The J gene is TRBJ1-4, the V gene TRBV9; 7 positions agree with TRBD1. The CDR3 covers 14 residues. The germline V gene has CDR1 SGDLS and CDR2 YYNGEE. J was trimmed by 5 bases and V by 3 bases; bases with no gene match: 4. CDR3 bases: TGTGCCAGCAGCGCCGGGACAGCAAATGAAAAACTGTTTTTT. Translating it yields CASSAGTANEKLFF.

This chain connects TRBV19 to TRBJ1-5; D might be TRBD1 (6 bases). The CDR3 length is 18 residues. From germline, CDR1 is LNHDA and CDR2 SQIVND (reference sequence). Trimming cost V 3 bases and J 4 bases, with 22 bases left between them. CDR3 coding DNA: TGTGCCAGTAGTATGGGGCAGGCCAGTTACAGGGTGAATCAGCCCCAGCATTTT. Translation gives CASSMGQASYRVNQPQHF.

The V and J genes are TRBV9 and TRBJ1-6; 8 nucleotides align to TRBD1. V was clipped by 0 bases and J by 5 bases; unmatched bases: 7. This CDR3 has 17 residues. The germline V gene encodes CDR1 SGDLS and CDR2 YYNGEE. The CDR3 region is CASSVGAGGFNNSPLHF. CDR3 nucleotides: TGTGCCAGCAGCGTAGGGGCAGGGGGCTTCAATAATTCACCCCTCCACTTT.